A selection of T cell receptor beta chains follows, all from one sample in a study of T cells in Graves' hyperthyroidism and ophthalmopathy. TCRdb independently ran MiXCR on the multiplex PCR reads; one entry per CDR3 protein. The sample lists about 92,000 distinct CDR3 sequences; roughly 56% were seen once. The sample consisted of blood. The source of these receptors is a woman between 40 and 55 years old with Graves' hyperthyroidism. CDR3s include the opening cysteine and the closing phenylalanine or tryptophan. The D gene is left open where the match is weak. Size is stated for part of the rows, as once, few or many counts, or as a class when the clone is expanded.

V gene	D gene	J gene	clone size	CDR3 protein	CDR3 DNA
TRBV29-1	.	TRBJ2-7	.	CSVAGAVYEQYF	TGCAGCGTTGCGGGAGCGGTCTACGAGCAGTACTTC
TRBV6-6	TRBD2	TRBJ2-7	.	CASSIAGGYEQYF	TGTGCCAGCAGTATAGCGGGAGGATACGAGCAGTACTTC
TRBV5-1	TRBD1	TRBJ2-5	.	CASSTSGQVPVGEETQYF	TGCGCCAGCAGCACATCGGGACAGGTCCCGGTTGGTGAAGAGACCCAGTACTTC
TRBV7-9	.	TRBJ1-2	many	CASSSRGENYGYTF	TGTGCCAGCAGCTCAAGGGGGGAAAACTATGGCTACACCTTC
TRBV7-2	.	TRBJ2-2	.	CASSLMAKGELFF	TGTGCCAGCAGCTTAATGGCCAAAGGGGAGCTGTTTTTT
TRBV6-5	.	TRBJ2-7	.	CASRFVDPGGYEQYF	TGTGCCAGCAGATTCGTAGACCCCGGGGGCTACGAGCAGTACTTC
TRBV19	TRBD1	TRBJ1-5	.	CASSVGTGGRGSNQPQHF	TGTGCCAGTAGTGTCGGGACAGGGGGCCGCGGGAGCAATCAGCCCCAGCATTTT
TRBV10-3	TRBD2	TRBJ2-7	few	CAIGQAGGEQYF	TGTGCCATCGGGCAAGCGGGAGGCGAGCAGTACTTC
TRBV5-4	TRBD1	TRBJ2-5	once	CASPGQGVRSEETQYF	TGTGCCAGTCCGGGACAGGGAGTCAGATCGGAAGAGACCCAGTACTTC
TRBV7-9	.	TRBJ2-3	.	CASSLISGPGDTQYF	TGTGCCAGCAGCTTAATTTCGGGACCGGGAGATACGCAGTATTTT
TRBV7-9	.	TRBJ1-5	.	CASTTTVENQPQHF	TGTGCCAGCACCACCACCGTGGAAAATCAGCCCCAGCATTTT
TRBV7-9	.	TRBJ2-6	once	CASSPTAVPEAF	TGTGCCAGCAGCCCTACGGCGGTCCCTGAAGCTTTC
TRBV5-5	TRBD1	TRBJ1-3	many	CASSADRRGNTIYF	TGTGCCAGCAGCGCGGACAGGAGAGGAAACACCATATATTTT